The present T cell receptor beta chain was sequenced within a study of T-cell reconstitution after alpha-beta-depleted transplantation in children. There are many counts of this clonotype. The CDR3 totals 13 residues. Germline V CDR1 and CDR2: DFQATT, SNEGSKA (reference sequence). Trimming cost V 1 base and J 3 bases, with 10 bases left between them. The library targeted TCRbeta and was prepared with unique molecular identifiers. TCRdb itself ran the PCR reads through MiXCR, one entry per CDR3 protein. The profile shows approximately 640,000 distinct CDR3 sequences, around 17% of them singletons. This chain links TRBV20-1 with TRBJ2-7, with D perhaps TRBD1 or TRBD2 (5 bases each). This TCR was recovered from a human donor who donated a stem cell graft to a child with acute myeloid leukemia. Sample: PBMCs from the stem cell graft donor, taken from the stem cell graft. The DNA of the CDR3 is TGCAGTGCTAGAGGACTTGGGGGCTACGAGCAGTACTTC. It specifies CSARGLGGYEQYF.